This is a list of T cell receptor beta chains from one sample in a study of T cells in localized non-small cell lung cancer. Sequenced by immunoSEQ multiplex PCR; TCRdb stores in-frame clones only, minus some. The sample carries 40,000 to 55,000 clones, 80% to 85% recorded once. The starting material was peripheral blood mononuclear cells, obtained before any cancer treatment. The receptors originated from a man between 40 and 69 years old with stage III lung adenocarcinoma. Both conserved end residues are part of each CDR3. D genes are given only for firm matches. Clone sizes are given selectively: once, few, many, or a class where the clone is expanded.

v_call	j_call	clone_size	d_call	cdr3_nt	cdr3_aa
TRBV27	TRBJ2-7	-	TRBD1	TGTGCCAGCACCGCACGCCCGCAGGGGGCCTACGAGCAGTACTTC	CASTARPQGAYEQYF
TRBV19	TRBJ2-2	-	-	TGTGCCAGTAGTATAGAACCCAAACCAACCGGGGAGCTGTTTTTT	CASSIEPKPTGELFF
TRBV27	TRBJ2-3	-	TRBD2	TGTGCCAGCAGCTCCTTACTAGCGGGGAGCACAGATACGCAGTATTTT	CASSSLLAGSTDTQYF
TRBV6-4	TRBJ2-2	-	-	TGTGCCAGCAGTGCCTCAGGGCCCGGGGAGCTGTTTTTT	CASSASGPGELFF
TRBV6-5	TRBJ1-2	-	TRBD1	TGTGCCAGCAGGTCTCCAGGGGGCTATGGCCACACCTTC	CASRSPGGYGHTF
TRBV9	TRBJ2-5	-	TRBD1	TGTGCCAGCAGCGTTTACAGGGGAGAAGAGACCCAGTACTTC	CASSVYRGEETQYF
TRBV29-1	TRBJ2-1	-	TRBD2	TGCAGCGTAACGGGGGGTTTGGGGGGCAATGAGCAGTTCTTC	CSVTGGLGGNEQFF
TRBV7-8	TRBJ2-7	few	-	TGTGCCAGCAGCTTAAGGACAGTCTCCTACGAGCAGTACTTC	CASSLRTVSYEQYF
TRBV9	TRBJ2-3	few	TRBD1	TGTGCCAGCAGCATGGACAGGGGGCGGACAGATACGCAGTATTTT	CASSMDRGRTDTQYF
TRBV27	TRBJ2-7	once	-	TGTGCCAGCAGTTGGGACGAATCCTACGAGCAGTACTTC	CASSWDESYEQYF
TRBV5-6	TRBJ1-1	-	-	TGTGCCAGCAGCCGGACAGCAAACACTGAAGCTTTCTTT	CASSRTANTEAFF
TRBV30	TRBJ2-3	-	TRBD2	TGTGCCTGGAGTGTCAGCGGGGGGGGCACAGATACGCAGTATTTT	CAWSVSGGGTDTQYF
TRBV2	TRBJ2-2	-	TRBD1	TGTGCCAGCAGGAGGACAGGGGGCAACACCGGGGAGCTGTTTTTT	CASRRTGGNTGELFF
TRBV7-8	TRBJ2-1	-	-	TGTGCCAGCAGCTTAGGGGTTGGAGGTCGGGTATACAATGAGCAGTTCTTC	CASSLGVGGRVYNEQFF
TRBV19	TRBJ1-1	once	TRBD1	TGTGCCAGTAGTATGGCGAGGGGGCGGGGGACTGAAGCTTTCTTT	CASSMARGRGTEAFF
TRBV6-6	TRBJ1-1	once	-	TGTGCCAGCAGTGACGGTATGAACACTGAAGCTTTCTTT	CASSDGMNTEAFF